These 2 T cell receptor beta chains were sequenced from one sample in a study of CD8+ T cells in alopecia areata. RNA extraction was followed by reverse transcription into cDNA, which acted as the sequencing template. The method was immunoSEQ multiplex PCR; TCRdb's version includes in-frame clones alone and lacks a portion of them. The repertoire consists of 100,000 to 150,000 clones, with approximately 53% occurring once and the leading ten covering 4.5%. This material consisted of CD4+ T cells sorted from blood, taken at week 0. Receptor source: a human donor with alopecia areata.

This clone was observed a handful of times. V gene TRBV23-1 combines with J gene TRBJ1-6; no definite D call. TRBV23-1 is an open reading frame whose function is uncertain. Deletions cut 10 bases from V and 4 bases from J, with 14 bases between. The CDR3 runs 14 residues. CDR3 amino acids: CANIDVVYNSPLHF. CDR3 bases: TGCGCCAATATCGACGTAGTGTATAATTCACCCCTCCACTTT.

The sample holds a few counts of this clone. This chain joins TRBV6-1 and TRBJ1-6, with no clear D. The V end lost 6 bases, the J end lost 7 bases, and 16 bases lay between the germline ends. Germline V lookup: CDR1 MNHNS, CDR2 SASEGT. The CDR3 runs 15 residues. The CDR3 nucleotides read TGTGCCAGCAGATTGGACTCGAACCCCAATTCACCCCTCCACTTT. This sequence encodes CASRLDSNPNSPLHF.